A selection of T cell receptor beta chains follows, all from one sample in a study of early T cells in non-severe SARS-CoV-2 infection. TCRdb processed the 5' RACE reads anew with MiXCR; each CDR3 protein has one entry. The sample shows 50,000 to 70,000 distinct CDR3 sequences, under 10% of them seen only once. The source material was whole blood. These receptors were collected from an adult who was a healthcare worker with PCR-confirmed SARS-CoV-2 infection or an uninfected control (not recorded which). Each CDR3 is given with its conserved first and last residue. D genes are given only for firm matches. Clone size, where shown, is once, few, many, or a class for clones that have expanded.

J	length	D	size	V	CDR3	DNA
TRBJ2-7	19	-	many	TRBV21-1	CASSKGRDRGRPVIYEQYF	TGTGCCAGCAGCAAAGGGAGGGACAGGGGGCGCCCTGTGATCTACGAGCAGTACTTC
TRBJ2-1	11	-	few	TRBV12-3/TRBV12-4	CASSLVNEQFF	TGTGCCAGCAGTTTGGTAAATGAGCAGTTCTTC
TRBJ2-6	16	-	many	TRBV6-1	CASRDPGLSGANVLTF	TGTGCCAGCAGGGATCCTGGACTCTCTGGGGCCAACGTCCTGACTTTC
TRBJ2-5	15	-	few	TRBV5-1	CASSALQGSQETQYF	TGCGCCAGCAGCGCATTACAGGGTAGCCAAGAGACCCAGTACTTC
TRBJ2-1	14	-	many	TRBV10-3	CAISGLGLYNEQFF	TGTGCCATCAGTGGCCTGGGTTTGTACAATGAGCAGTTCTTC
TRBJ2-2	15	-	few	TRBV18	CASSPAESNTGELFF	TGTGCCAGCTCACCAGCAGAATCGAACACCGGGGAGCTGTTTTTT
TRBJ2-7	14	TRBD1	-	TRBV29-1	CSVESPTGGNEQYF	TGCAGCGTTGAATCCCCGACAGGGGGTAACGAGCAGTACTTC
TRBJ2-3	17	TRBD2	-	TRBV11-2	CASSQGGLAGVADTQYF	TGTGCCAGCAGCCAAGGAGGACTAGCGGGAGTTGCAGATACGCAGTATTTT
TRBJ2-2	12	-	many	TRBV7-8	CASSPSSGELFF	TGTGCCAGCAGCCCCAGCTCCGGGGAGCTGTTTTTT
TRBJ2-2	17	TRBD2	-	TRBV5-1	CASSPDPLAGESGELFF	TGCGCCAGCAGCCCGGACCCACTAGCGGGAGAAAGCGGGGAGCTGTTTTTT
TRBJ1-1	13	-	few	TRBV5-1	CASFQGINTEAFF	TGCGCCAGTTTCCAGGGTATAAACACTGAAGCTTTCTTT
TRBJ2-1	15	TRBD2	many	TRBV28	CASSQPGLASDEQFF	TGTGCCAGCAGTCAACCGGGACTAGCGAGTGATGAGCAGTTCTTC
TRBJ2-2	15	-	few	TRBV20-1	CSAQGKGANTGELFF	TGCAGTGCACAGGGAAAGGGGGCGAACACCGGGGAGCTGTTTTTT
TRBJ2-3	14	TRBD1	-	TRBV27	CASSADRGADTQYF	TGTGCCAGCAGTGCGGACAGGGGCGCAGATACGCAGTATTTT
TRBJ2-7	12	TRBD1	many	TRBV12-3/TRBV12-4	CASSGTGDLVYF	TGTGCCAGCAGTGGGACAGGGGACTTAGTCTACTTC
TRBJ1-1	14	-	few	TRBV5-1	CASSPRVADTEAFF	TGCGCCAGCAGCCCGCGGGTAGCGGACACTGAAGCTTTCTTT
TRBJ2-7	13	-	few	TRBV27	CASSPSPGYEQYF	TGTGCCAGCAGCCCCTCCCCAGGGTACGAGCAGTACTTC
TRBJ2-7	13	-	-	TRBV4-2	CASSQDSGYEQYF	TGTGCCAGCAGCCAAGATAGCGGCTACGAGCAGTACTTC
TRBJ2-1	16	TRBD2	few	TRBV28	CASSFKLAGSYNEQFF	TGTGCCAGCAGTTTTAAACTAGCGGGATCCTACAATGAGCAGTTCTTC
TRBJ2-1	17	TRBD2	many	TRBV6-5	CASSSGLAGGTYNEQFF	TGTGCCAGCAGTTCAGGACTAGCGGGAGGCACCTACAATGAGCAGTTCTTC
TRBJ2-5	16	-	few	TRBV7-9	CASSLMRDSIQETQYF	TGTGCCAGCAGCTTAATGCGGGACAGTATTCAAGAGACCCAGTACTTC
TRBJ2-2	16	TRBD2	many	TRBV27	CASSLLASGNTGELFF	TGTGCCAGCAGTTTATTAGCTAGCGGCAACACCGGGGAGCTGTTTTTT
TRBJ2-3	13	-	few	TRBV13	CASSDRRTDTQYF	TGTGCCAGCAGCGACCGGCGCACAGATACGCAGTATTTT
TRBJ2-1	16	-	few	TRBV3-1	CASSQILRDIYNEQFF	TGTGCCAGCAGCCAAATTCTCAGGGACATATACAATGAGCAGTTCTTC
TRBJ2-1	17	-	-	TRBV20-1	CSARVSSDTYNYNEQFF	TGCAGTGCTAGAGTGTCTAGCGATACCTACAACTACAATGAGCAGTTCTTC
TRBJ2-7	15	-	many	TRBV9	CASSVDPDSSYEQYF	TGTGCCAGCAGCGTAGATCCCGACAGCTCCTACGAGCAGTACTTC
TRBJ2-7	14	-	-	TRBV20-1	CSAVGVRDIYEQYF	TGCAGTGCTGTAGGGGTAAGAGATATCTACGAGCAGTACTTC
TRBJ2-7	16	-	few	TRBV20-1	CSARDFGLPDSYEQYF	TGCAGTGCTAGAGATTTCGGGCTACCCGACTCCTACGAGCAGTACTTC
TRBJ1-2	14	-	many	TRBV10-3	CAISENTRVSGYTF	TGTGCCATCAGTGAAAATACCAGGGTTAGTGGCTACACCTTC
TRBJ1-1	15	TRBD1	few	TRBV7-8	CASSSRTGANTEAFF	TGTGCCAGCAGCTCTCGGACAGGGGCGAACACTGAAGCTTTCTTT
TRBJ2-7	17	-	many	TRBV3-1	CASSQEGAGLWAYEQYF	TGTGCCAGCAGCCAAGAAGGGGCGGGATTATGGGCCTACGAGCAGTACTTC
TRBJ2-3	13	-	few	TRBV6-5	CASSYHSADTQYF	TGTGCCAGCAGTTACCATAGTGCAGATACGCAGTATTTT
TRBJ2-7	15	-	few	TRBV5-5	CASSPTGTAGYEQYF	TGTGCCAGCAGCCCTACCGGGACCGCCGGATACGAGCAGTACTTC
TRBJ2-1	16	-	-	TRBV7-3	CASSSPGAPGGNEQFF	TGTGCCAGCAGCTCCCCGGGGGCTCCAGGAGGCAATGAGCAGTTCTTC
TRBJ2-3	15	-	-	TRBV2	CASPPRGGFTDTQYF	TGTGCCAGCCCCCCGAGGGGGGGGTTCACAGATACGCAGTATTTT
TRBJ1-1	13	-	-	TRBV7-3	CVSSLMVAAEAFF	TGTGTCAGCAGCTTGATGGTGGCGGCTGAAGCTTTCTTT
TRBJ2-5	15	TRBD2	medium-sized	TRBV20-1	CSAVKAGGAQETQYF	TGCAGTGCTGTTAAGGCGGGAGGGGCCCAAGAGACCCAGTACTTC
TRBJ2-2	16	TRBD2	many	TRBV14	CASSLESGMNTGELFF	TGTGCCAGCAGCCTAGAAAGCGGGATGAACACCGGGGAGCTGTTTTTT
TRBJ2-1	16	-	many	TRBV20-1	CSARLFTTATYNEQFF	TGCAGTGCTAGACTGTTTACAACCGCTACCTACAATGAGCAGTTCTTC
TRBJ2-5	15	TRBD2	many	TRBV7-7	CASSPGTSGGETQYF	TGTGCCAGCAGCCCTGGGACTAGCGGAGGAGAGACCCAGTACTTC
TRBJ2-3	15	-	few	TRBV11-3	CASSLGLTSTDTQYF	TGTGCCAGCAGCTTAGGACTAACCAGCACAGATACGCAGTATTTT